Listed below are T cell receptor beta chains from one sample, sequenced in a study of early T cells in non-severe SARS-CoV-2 infection. TCRdb called the 5' RACE reads again in MiXCR, with one record for every CDR3 protein. The table shows fewer than 80,000 distinct CDR3 sequences, with about 11% occurring only once. Sequencing used whole blood, obtained at baseline. These receptors were obtained from an adult who was a healthcare worker with PCR-confirmed SARS-CoV-2 infection or an uninfected control (not recorded which). The CDR3 runs from the conserved cysteine through the conserved F or W. A D gene is named only where the DNA matches it firmly. Clone size is given for some rows only: seen once, a few or many times, or a class if the clone is expanded.

d_call j_call v_call clone_size cdr3_aa cdr3_nt
. TRBJ2-3 TRBV5-1 . CTSRTGAATDTQYF TGCACCAGCCGCACGGGGGCCGCCACAGATACGCAGTATTTT
. TRBJ1-6 TRBV2 many CASSEYGTVAASPLHF TGTGCCAGCAGTGAATACGGAACCGTCGCTGCTTCACCCCTCCACTTT
. TRBJ1-2 TRBV11-2 . CASSLAPSQYYGYTF TGTGCCAGCAGCTTAGCGCCCTCGCAGTACTATGGCTACACCTTC
TRBD2 TRBJ2-3 TRBV7-6 many CASSLGEGGGHTDTQYF TGTGCCAGCAGCTTAGGAGAGGGCGGGGGTCACACAGATACGCAGTATTTT
. TRBJ1-6 TRBV7-6 few CASSLEASNSYNSPLHF TGTGCCAGCAGCTTAGAAGCTTCCAACTCCTATAATTCACCCCTCCACTTT
. TRBJ1-6 TRBV6-5 . CASSYFGADNSPLHF TGTGCCAGCAGTTACTTCGGGGCAGATAATTCACCCCTCCACTTT
. TRBJ2-3 TRBV24-1 few CATSDPGRPDTQYF TGTGCCACCAGTGATCCAGGACGTCCAGATACGCAGTATTTT
. TRBJ2-1 TRBV7-3 many CASSQGAGSSYNEQFF TGTGCCAGCAGTCAAGGGGCGGGGAGCTCCTACAATGAGCAGTTCTTC
. TRBJ2-3 TRBV9 few CASSAYTDTQYF TGTGCCAGCAGCGCATATACAGATACGCAGTATTTT
. TRBJ1-1 TRBV6-5 once CAAGENTEAFF TGTGCCGCGGGCGAGAACACTGAAGCTTTCTTT
TRBD1 TRBJ1-2 TRBV29-1 few CSVPRQGAGGYTF TGCAGCGTTCCGAGGCAGGGGGCAGGTGGCTACACCTTC
TRBD2 TRBJ2-3 TRBV20-1 . CSARDSLAGGPQSTDTQYF TGCAGTGCTAGAGATAGCCTAGCGGGGGGGCCCCAGAGCACAGATACGCAGTATTTT
. TRBJ2-4 TRBV29-1 few CSVEENIQYF TGCAGCGTTGAAGAAAACATTCAGTACTTC
. TRBJ2-7 TRBV11-2 few CASSPTTGVRYEQYF TGTGCCAGCAGCCCCACCACCGGGGTACGCTACGAGCAGTACTTC
. TRBJ2-6 TRBV2 many CASSQAGSGANVLTF TGTGCCAGCAGCCAAGCCGGGTCTGGGGCCAACGTCCTGACTTTC
. TRBJ1-2 TRBV11-2 many CASSLVTEYYGYTF TGTGCCAGCAGCTTAGTGACAGAATACTATGGCTACACCTTC
. TRBJ2-3 TRBV29-1 . CSVETPGSDTQYF TGCAGCGTTGAAACCCCGGGGTCAGATACGCAGTATTTT
. TRBJ2-1 TRBV6-5 many CATSSSPLVGGVPHNEQFF TGTGCCACCTCTTCCAGCCCCCTAGTAGGGGGAGTCCCCCACAATGAGCAGTTCTTC
. TRBJ1-4 TRBV29-1 . CSVVDSHNEKLFF TGCAGCGTTGTGGACAGTCATAATGAAAAACTGTTTTTT
. TRBJ2-1 TRBV6-2/TRBV6-3 few CASSDAGRPHEQFF TGTGCCAGCAGTGACGCGGGCAGGCCCCATGAGCAGTTCTTC
TRBD2 TRBJ2-1 TRBV29-1 many CSARSGGEPNEQFF TGCAGCGCCCGTAGCGGGGGGGAACCCAATGAGCAGTTCTTC
. TRBJ2-7 TRBV11-3 few CASSLGPAGEQYF TGTGCCAGCAGCTTAGGCCCGGCTGGGGAGCAGTACTTC
TRBD1 TRBJ1-4 TRBV4-2 few CASSQAGGTEKLFF TGTGCCAGCAGCCAAGCAGGGGGCACTGAAAAACTGTTTTTT
TRBD1 TRBJ1-1 TRBV7-6 many CASSYDRGFTEAFF TGTGCCAGCAGCTATGACAGGGGTTTTACTGAAGCTTTCTTT
TRBD1 TRBJ2-5 TRBV18 many CASSPEGQTTQETQYF TGTGCCAGCTCACCCGAGGGACAGACCACCCAAGAGACCCAGTACTTC
TRBD2 TRBJ2-1 TRBV11-3 . CASSPRRGTSGGAPNEQFF TGTGCCAGCAGCCCCCGCCGTGGGACTAGCGGGGGGGCACCCAATGAGCAGTTCTTC
. TRBJ2-7 TRBV7-9 few CASSLVGADEQYF TGTGCCAGCAGCTTAGTAGGGGCAGACGAGCAGTACTTC
. TRBJ1-3 TRBV20-1 many CSARPPGRRFPYSGNTIYF TGCAGTGCCCGGCCCCCGGGACGGCGGTTTCCTTACTCTGGAAACACCATATATTTT
. TRBJ1-1 TRBV11-2 few CASSLGRENTEAFF TGTGCCAGCAGCTTGGGGAGGGAGAACACTGAAGCTTTCTTT
TRBD1 TRBJ2-1 TRBV2 many CASSPPGQGMGEQFF TGTGCCAGCAGTCCCCCGGGACAGGGGATGGGTGAGCAGTTCTTC
. TRBJ2-7 TRBV4-2 . CASSVGAQALEQYF TGTGCCAGCAGCGTCGGGGCCCAGGCTCTCGAGCAGTACTTC
TRBD1 TRBJ2-5 TRBV5-1 . CASSPGQGGLKETQYF TGCGCCAGCAGCCCGGGACAGGGAGGCTTAAAGGAGACCCAGTACTTC
TRBD1 TRBJ2-2 TRBV2 . CASRYGTAGELFF TGTGCCAGCAGGTACGGGACAGCCGGGGAGCTGTTTTTT
. TRBJ2-1 TRBV27 . CASSFRRGEGSYNEQFF TGTGCCAGCAGTTTCCGCAGGGGAGAAGGGTCCTACAATGAGCAGTTCTTC
. TRBJ2-7 TRBV11-2 few CASSSRQSSYEQYF TGTGCCAGCAGCTCCAGACAGAGCTCCTACGAGCAGTACTTC
TRBD1 TRBJ1-1 TRBV2 many CASSRQGRTEAFF TGTGCCAGCAGTCGACAGGGCCGCACTGAAGCTTTCTTT
TRBD1 TRBJ1-5 TRBV2 many CASRTGSNQPQHF TGTGCCAGCAGGACAGGGAGCAATCAGCCCCAGCATTTT
. TRBJ2-7 TRBV10-3 few CAARTLGHEQYF TGTGCCGCCCGGACCCTAGGACACGAGCAGTACTTC
. TRBJ2-1 TRBV29-1 many CSVEDWGVPFF TGCAGCGTTGAAGATTGGGGGGTTCCGTTCTTC
. TRBJ2-1 TRBV7-2 . CASSFGGGRQFF TGTGCCAGCAGCTTTGGAGGTGGGAGGCAGTTCTTC
. TRBJ2-3 TRBV6-4 . CASSNGASTDTQYF TGTGCCAGCAGTAACGGCGCTAGCACAGATACGCAGTATTTT
. TRBJ1-2 TRBV7-2 . CASSLLKVASYTF TGTGCCAGCAGCTTACTGAAGGTCGCCAGCTACACCTTC
TRBD1 TRBJ2-1 TRBV4-2 . CASSQDPTGNYNEQFF TGTGCCAGCAGCCAGGACCCGACAGGGAACTACAATGAGCAGTTCTTC
. TRBJ2-7 TRBV20-1 . CSGWDSSSYEQYF TGCAGTGGGTGGGACTCGAGCTCCTACGAGCAGTACTTC